This paragraph covers one TCR beta chain sequence. Data came from immunoSEQ multiplex PCR; TCRdb stores just in-frame clones and leaves some out. The sample holds 110,000 or so clones, 85% seen once. This CDR3 has 15 amino acids. The germline gives CDR1 MNHEY, CDR2 SVGAGI. The V gene end was trimmed by 4 bases and the J gene end by 4 bases; junction bases not matched to a gene: 9. The sample belongs to a study of blood T cell repertoires in COVID-19. On the study more broadly: Material from acute and convalescent COVID-19 was sourced from the United States, Italy and Spain.

The material sequenced was peripheral blood. This chain connects TRBV6-5 to TRBJ1-1; 7 bases are shared with TRBD1. This sequence was found in a man between 50 and 59 years old with acute or convalescent COVID-19. The CDR3 is CASSSPTGKVTEAFF. The CDR3 DNA is TGTGCCAGCAGTTCCCCGACAGGGAAGGTCACTGAAGCTTTCTTT.